This T cell receptor beta chain was captured in a study of T cell repertoires in cytomegalovirus infection. Study conclusions and caveats: Frequencies of public TCR beta families were cumulated, and this identified carriers of CMV plus the relevant HLA. The response measured ex vivo was dominated by TCR beta clonotypes (HLA-C-restricted and CMV-specific).

In the case of this clonotype: Its antigen is still unknown.

Each CDR3 protein is one row after TCRdb ran MiXCR on the reads. Found here are 150,000 to 200,000 distinct CDR3 sequences, about 15% of them singletons; the top ten hold 27%. CDR3 length: 15 amino acids. Looked up from germline, CDR1 is MNHNS and CDR2 is SASEGT. V shed 3 bases and J 3 bases; nucleotides not matched to a gene: 2. The source is a human donor in good health (CMV status not recorded). Some clones in this sample may be carry-over from other donors' samples. V gene TRBV6-1 combines with J gene TRBJ2-2; 9 positions match TRBD1. Sequenced input: PBMCs. DNA of the CDR3: TGTGCCAGCAGTGACGGGACAGGGTACACCGGGGAGCTGTTTTTT. This encodes CASSDGTGYTGELFF.